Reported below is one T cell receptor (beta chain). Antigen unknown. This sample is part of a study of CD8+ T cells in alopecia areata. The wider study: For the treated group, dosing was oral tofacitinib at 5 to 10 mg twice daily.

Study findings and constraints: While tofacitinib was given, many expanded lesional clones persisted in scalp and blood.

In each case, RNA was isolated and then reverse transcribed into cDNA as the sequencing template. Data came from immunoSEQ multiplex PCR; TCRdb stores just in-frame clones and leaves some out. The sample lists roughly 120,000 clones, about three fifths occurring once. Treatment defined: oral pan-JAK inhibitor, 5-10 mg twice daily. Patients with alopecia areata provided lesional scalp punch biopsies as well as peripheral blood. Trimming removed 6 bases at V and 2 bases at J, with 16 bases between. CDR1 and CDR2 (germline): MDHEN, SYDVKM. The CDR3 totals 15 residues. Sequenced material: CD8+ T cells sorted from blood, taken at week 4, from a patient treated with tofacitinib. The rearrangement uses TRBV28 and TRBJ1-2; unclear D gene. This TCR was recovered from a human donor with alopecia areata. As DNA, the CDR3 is TGTGCCAGCAGCGAGTTATCCGATGTAAACTATGGCTACACCTTC. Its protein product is CASSELSDVNYGYTF.